A single sample gave rise to the 30 T cell receptor beta chains below, sequenced in a study of T cells in Graves' hyperthyroidism and ophthalmopathy. The source material, RNA transcripts, was used to amplify TCR beta CDR3 regions. Primed by the HTBI set, a first-round RT-PCR was run on the TCR CDR3. TCRdb redid the calling of the multiplex PCR reads with MiXCR, one entry per CDR3 protein. The data contain around 560,000 distinct CDR3 sequences, roughly a sixth of them singletons. The sample comprised blood. These receptors came from a woman under 30 with Graves' hyperthyroidism.

This rearrangement joins TRBV5-1 to TRBJ2-2, with D possibly matching TRBD2 (6 bases). V lost 10 bases, J lost 0 bases, and 16 bases lay in between. The CDR3 is 15 amino acids. Germline lookup yields CDR1 SGHRS and CDR2 YFSETQ. The DNA for the CDR3 is TGCGCCTCCAAAACTAGCTTCGCGAACACCGGGGAGCTGTTTTTT. Translated, it gives CASKTSFANTGELFF.

This clonotype occurred many times. This chain connects TRBV7-2 to TRBJ2-7, with 9 bases identical to TRBD2. The V gene end was trimmed by 2 bases and the J gene end by 2 bases; junction bases not matched to a gene: 7. This CDR3 is built from 16 residues. CDR1 and CDR2 (germline): SGHTA, FQGNSA. The CDR3 sequence: CASSLIGGRETYEQYF. DNA for the CDR3: TGTGCCAGCAGCTTAATTGGCGGGAGGGAAACCTACGAGCAGTACTTC.

Many counts were recorded for this clonotype. The chain has TRBV7-3 and TRBJ1-1, with D possibly TRBD1 on 6 matching bases. CDR3 length equals 14 residues. Between the trimmed V and J ends, which lost 4 bases and 3 bases, there was a span of 12 bases. The germline V gene encodes CDR1 SGHTA and CDR2 FQGTGA. This CDR3 reads CASSSTGAHTEAFF. The CDR3 nucleotides read TGTGCCAGCAGCTCGACAGGAGCGCACACTGAAGCTTTCTTT.

In its sample, this clonotype was seen a few times. A junction boundary mismatches the germline segment, possibly from a read error. The CDR3 spells CTSSAGQGGQPQHF. The CDR3, as DNA: TGTACCAGCAGCGCGGGACAGGGCGGTCAGCCCCAGCATTTT. This rearrangement joins TRBV9 to TRBJ1-5; 9 bases are shared with TRBD1. This CDR3 has 14 amino acids. Germline lookup yields CDR1 SGDLS and CDR2 YYNGEE. Combining the CDR3 with reference TRBV9 and TRBJ1-5 gives the whole variable domain DSGVTQTPKHLITATGQRVTLRCSPRSGDLSVYWYQQSLDQGLQFLIQYYNGEERAKGNILERFSAQQFPDLHSELNLSSLELGDSALYFCTSSAGQGGQPQHFGDGTRLSIL.

This clonotype was seen a handful of times. The V gene is TRBV6-1, the J gene TRBJ1-5, with 8 positions matching TRBD1. The germline V gene encodes CDR1 MNHNS and CDR2 SASEGT. This CDR3 spans 14 amino acids. V trimming: 1 base; J trimming: 9 bases; junction bases outside the gene matches: 5. This chain's CDR3 is CASSEGTGPGPQHF. CDR3 nucleotide sequence: TGTGCCAGCAGTGAAGGGACAGGGCCAGGGCCCCAGCATTTT.

At least ten counts were recorded for this clonotype. The chain is built from TRBV7-2 and TRBJ1-1; D possibly corresponds to TRBD1 (6 bases). The germline CDR1 and CDR2 sequences are SGHTA and FQGNSA. V was pared by 5 bases and J by 1 base, with 11 bases between. The CDR3 length is 14 residues. CDR3 residues: CASSIVGGNTEAFF. CDR3 DNA sequence: TGTGCCAGCAGCATAGTAGGGGGGAACACTGAAGCTTTCTTT.

Note on this clonotype: Compared with germline, one end of the junction differs, possibly owing to a read error. The chain combines TRBV20-1 with TRBJ2-3; TRBD1 aligns across 12 bases. CDR3 length: 14 residues. CDR1 and CDR2 from the germline V gene are DFQATT and SNEGSKA (reference sequence). The CDR3 loop reads CSAPGQGAWDTHYF. CDR3 in DNA: TGCAGTGCTCCGGGACAGGGGGCTTGGGATACGCATTATTTT.

This clonotype was seen at least ten times. The junction departs from germline at one end; a sequencing error may be responsible. V gene TRBV27 combines with J gene TRBJ1-1; D unresolved. The CDR3 sequence is 14 residues long. Germline assignment: CDR1 MNHEY and CDR2 SMNVEV (reference sequence). CDR3 DNA sequence: TGTGCCAGCAGTTTTACGCGCCTGAACCCTGAAGCTTTCTTT. This encodes CASSFTRLNPEAFF.

This clonotype was observed many times. The genes are TRBV4-2 and TRBJ2-7; either TRBD1 or TRBD2 may supply D (5 bases each). Deletions cut 0 bases from V and 3 bases from J, with 12 bases between. Looked up from germline, CDR1 is LGHNA and CDR2 is YNFKEQ. This CDR3 comprises 15 residues. As DNA, the CDR3 is TGTGCCAGCAGCCAAGACCCAAATGGGGGCTACGAGCAGTACTTC. Protein: CASSQDPNGGYEQYF.

The table lists this clonotype with a few counts. The chain uses TRBV15 and TRBJ1-3; 8 bases align to TRBD1. Germline-derived CDR1 and CDR2 are LNHNV and YYDKDF (reference sequence). The CDR3 covers 16 residues. The J segment lost 1 base and the V segment lost 3 bases, leaving 5 bases of the junction unmatched. For the CDR3, the DNA is TGTGCCACCAGCAGTCCGGGACAGGAGTCTGGAAACACCATATATTTT. It is translated as CATSSPGQESGNTIYF.

This clonotype was counted at least ten times. The V and J genes are TRBV12-3 or TRBV12-4 and TRBJ2-5; possible D gene TRBD2, 6 bases. Between the trimmed V and J ends, which lost 5 bases and 1 base, there was a span of 11 bases. The CDR3 covers 14 residues. CDR3 nucleotide sequence: TGTGCCAGCAGTACCCGACTAGGCCAAGAGACCCAGTACTTC. Translation gives CASSTRLGQETQYF.

The chain employs TRBV5-1 and TRBJ2-7; the D gene could be TRBD1 or TRBD2 (5 bases each). V shed 6 bases and J shed 2 bases, with 12 bases lying between them. CDR3 length: 13 residues. CDR1 is SGHRS, CDR2 YFSETQ, per germline. The CDR3 nucleotides read TGCGCCAGCACGCAGGGACCTACCTACGAGCAGTACTTC. Protein product: CASTQGPTYEQYF.

The chain joins TRBV6-1 to TRBJ2-6; TRBD1 aligns across 7 bases. V trimming: 6 bases; J trimming: 0 bases; junction bases outside the gene matches: 8. This CDR3 spans 17 amino acids. Germline values: CDR1 MNHNS, CDR2 SASEGT. The CDR3 loop reads CASRDRRTFSGANVLTF. The CDR3 DNA is TGTGCCAGCAGGGACAGGCGGACCTTCTCTGGGGCCAACGTCCTGACTTTC.

This clonotype occurred a few times. This chain links TRBV20-1 with TRBJ2-1, with D perhaps TRBD2 (6 bases). V lost 0 bases, J lost 0 bases, and 12 bases lay in between. Germline V lookup: CDR1 DFQATT, CDR2 SNEGSKA (reference sequence). There are 16 residues in the CDR3. The CDR3 reads CSARDLAGSSYNEQFF. DNA for the CDR3: TGCAGTGCTAGAGATCTTGCGGGGAGCTCCTACAATGAGCAGTTCTTC.

This clonotype has at least ten counts. The chain carries TRBV27 and TRBJ2-1; D is perhaps TRBD1 or TRBD2 (5 bases each). The CDR3 is 17 residues long. V shed 5 bases and J shed 0 bases, with 17 bases lying between them. In germline, CDR1 is MNHEY, CDR2 SMNVEV (reference sequence). CDR3 loop: CASSPSPGLSSYNEQFF. As DNA, the CDR3 is TGTGCCAGCAGTCCCAGTCCGGGGCTAAGCTCCTACAATGAGCAGTTCTTC.

This clonotype showed up many times. The chain has TRBV6-1 and TRBJ2-3, with D unresolved. V dropped 5 bases and J dropped 1 base, with 7 bases sitting between them. This CDR3 has 13 residues. Per germline, CDR1 MNHNS and CDR2 SASEGT. In DNA, the CDR3 is TGTGCCAGCAGTTACGAGGGCACAGATACGCAGTATTTT. Translated, it gives CASSYEGTDTQYF.

This clonotype was detected ten times or more. The CDR3 is CASSQEGGHKGKLFF. In nucleotides, the CDR3 is TGTGCCAGCAGCCAAGAGGGGGGACACAAGGGGAAACTGTTTTTT. The chain carries TRBV3-1 and TRBJ1-4; possible D gene TRBD1, 6 bases. Germline V gives CDR1 LGHDT, CDR2 YNNKEL (reference sequence). V shed 0 bases and J shed 11 bases, with 16 bases lying between them. The CDR3 length is 15 residues. The full variable domain, completed using reference TRBV3-1 and TRBJ1-4, is DTAVSQTPKYLVTQMGNDKSIKCEQNLGHDTMYWYKQDSKKFLKIMFSYNNKELIINETVPNRFSPKSPDKAHLNLHINSLELGDSAVYFCASSQEGGHKGKLFFGSGTQLSVL.

The V gene is TRBV14, the J gene TRBJ2-5; 8 nucleotides agree with TRBD1. The V segment lost 2 bases and the J segment 3 bases; nucleotides outside the gene matches: 2. The CDR3 covers 14 residues. Germline CDR1 SGHDN, CDR2 FVKESK. The CDR3 nucleotides are TGTGCCAGCAGCCAAAACAGGGGGAAAGAGACCCAGTACTTC. Its translation is CASSQNRGKETQYF.

The genes are TRBV6-6 and TRBJ1-4; D may be TRBD1 (5 bases). Germline-derived CDR1 and CDR2 are MNHNY and SVGAGI (reference sequence). Trimming removed 0 bases at V and 4 bases at J, with 9 bases between. The CDR3 loop spans 15 amino acids. The CDR3, as DNA: TGTGCCAGCAGTTACTCGTGGGGGAATAATGAAAAACTGTTTTTT. Amino acids: CASSYSWGNNEKLFF.

The sample holds many counts of this clonotype. The V call is TRBV28, the J call TRBJ1-2; tentatively, D is TRBD1 (5 bases). The germline V gene encodes CDR1 MDHEN and CDR2 SYDVKM. Trimming stripped 3 bases from V and 10 bases from J, with 21 bases between. The CDR3 consists of 15 residues. The CDR3 loop reads CASSFSFGALRIYTF. Written as DNA, the CDR3 is TGTGCCAGCAGTTTTTCCTTTGGGGCGTTGAGGATCTACACCTTC.

The V call is TRBV19, the J call TRBJ1-5; the D gene is possibly TRBD1 (5 bases). The V and J ends lost 4 bases and 6 bases respectively, with 19 bases between them. Germline CDR1 reads LNHDA; CDR2 reads SQIVND (reference sequence). This CDR3 has 16 amino acids. The CDR3 nucleotides read TGTGCCAGTAGTACTACTGGGGCAGGGTCCACTCAGCCCCAGCATTTT. Amino acid sequence: CASSTTGAGSTQPQHF.

Only a few counts were recorded for this clonotype. V usage is TRBV7-8 and J usage is TRBJ1-5; 7 bases are a match to TRBD1. The CDR3 has 16 amino acids. Germline V lookup: CDR1 SGHVS, CDR2 FQNEAQ. V lost 4 bases, J lost 1 base, and 7 bases stayed unmatched. The DNA of the CDR3 is TGTGCCAGCAGCTCGAGCTCGACAGGGAGCAATCAGCCCCAGCATTTT. It specifies CASSSSSTGSNQPQHF. Full variable domain (rest looked up from reference TRBV7-8 and TRBJ1-5): GAGVSQSPRYKVAKRGQDVALRCDPISGHVSLFWYQQALGQGPEFLTYFQNEAQLDKSGLPSDRFFAERPEGSVSTLKIQRTQQEDSAVYLCASSSSSTGSNQPQHFGDGTRLSIL.

V is TRBV20-1 and J is TRBJ1-6; D unresolved. The V gene's germline CDR1 is DFQATT and CDR2 SNEGSKA (reference sequence). The CDR3 spans 17 residues. Trimming took off 6 bases at V and 8 bases at J, with 26 bases between the two ends. CDR3 residues: CSAKIVPARVKDSPLHF. The CDR3 DNA reads TGCAGTGCCAAAATTGTCCCGGCGCGGGTGAAGGATTCACCCCTCCACTTT.

This clonotype was recorded many times. The chain combines TRBV20-1 with TRBJ2-1, with 9 bases lining up with TRBD1. This CDR3 has 14 residues. V dropped 3 bases and J dropped 11; count of bases not matched to a gene: 11. Germline CDR1 reads DFQATT; CDR2 reads SNEGSKA (reference sequence). The CDR3 reads CSASAGTGNLQQFF. CDR3 DNA: TGCAGTGCTAGTGCCGGGACAGGGAACCTTCAGCAGTTCTTC.

In this sample, this clonotype turned up many times. V gene TRBV11-2 combines with J gene TRBJ1-2; 9 positions match TRBD1. Losses at the gene ends were 4 bases for V and 4 bases for J; bases not matched to a gene: 1. Germline CDR1 is SGHAT and CDR2 is FQNNGV. The CDR3 is made up of 13 amino acids. The CDR3 DNA is TGTGCCAGCAGCTCGGGACAGGGCTATGGCTACACCTTC. Translated, it gives CASSSGQGYGYTF. Based on the CDR3 plus reference TRBV11-2 and TRBJ1-2, the full variable domain is EAGVAQSPRYKIIEKRQSVAFWCNPISGHATLYWYQQILGQGPKLLIQFQNNGVVDDSQLPKDRFSAERLKGVDSTLKIQPAKLEDSAVYLCASSSGQGYGYTFGSGTRLTVV.

The chain combines TRBV30 with TRBJ1-5; no definite D call. Trimming left V 3 bases short and J 3 bases short, with 12 bases between. From germline, CDR1 is GTSNPN and CDR2 SVGIG (reference sequence). The CDR3 runs 14 residues. CDR3 in amino acids: CAWRGLGNNQPQHF. CDR3 DNA: TGTGCCTGGAGGGGGTTAGGGAACAATCAGCCCCAGCATTTT.

The chain joins TRBV5-1 to TRBJ2-3; maybe TRBD1 (7 bases). Germline-derived CDR1 and CDR2 are SGHRS and YFSETQ. The ends were cut back, 7 bases at V and 5 bases at J, with 20 bases in the middle. This CDR3 is 15 amino acids long. The CDR3 spells CASGGTVGYEDTQYF. The DNA for the CDR3 is TGCGCCAGCGGAGGGACAGTGGGTTATGAAGATACGCAGTATTTT.

At least ten counts were recorded for this clonotype. The chain carries TRBV12-3 or TRBV12-4 and TRBJ1-5; 8 bases match TRBD1. The CDR3 is made up of 13 amino acids. V lost 6 bases to trimming and J lost 7 bases; unmatched junction nucleotides: 5. CDR3 loop: CASSGDRSQPQHF. The CDR3 DNA is TGTGCCAGCAGCGGGGACAGGTCACAGCCCCAGCATTTT.

This clonotype was seen more than once but under ten times. V is TRBV29-1 and J is TRBJ2-7; perhaps TRBD2 as D (6 bases). V was pared by 3 bases and J by 4 bases, with 10 bases between. The CDR3 is made up of 12 amino acids. Germline V gene sequence: CDR1 SQVTM, CDR2 ANQGSEA. CDR3 bases: TGCAGCGTTGAGTTGGGGGGATACGAGCAGTACTTC. Translating it yields CSVELGGYEQYF.

This chain links TRBV6-1 with TRBJ2-3; 8 bases align to TRBD2. Germline V gives CDR1 MNHNS, CDR2 SASEGT. The CDR3 runs to 14 residues. After removal of 7 bases from V and 7 bases from J, the junction contained 10 bases not matched to a gene. As DNA, the CDR3 is TGTGCCAGCAAGCGCGGGGGGCGCTACTATACGCAGTATTTT. Its protein product is CASKRGGRYYTQYF.